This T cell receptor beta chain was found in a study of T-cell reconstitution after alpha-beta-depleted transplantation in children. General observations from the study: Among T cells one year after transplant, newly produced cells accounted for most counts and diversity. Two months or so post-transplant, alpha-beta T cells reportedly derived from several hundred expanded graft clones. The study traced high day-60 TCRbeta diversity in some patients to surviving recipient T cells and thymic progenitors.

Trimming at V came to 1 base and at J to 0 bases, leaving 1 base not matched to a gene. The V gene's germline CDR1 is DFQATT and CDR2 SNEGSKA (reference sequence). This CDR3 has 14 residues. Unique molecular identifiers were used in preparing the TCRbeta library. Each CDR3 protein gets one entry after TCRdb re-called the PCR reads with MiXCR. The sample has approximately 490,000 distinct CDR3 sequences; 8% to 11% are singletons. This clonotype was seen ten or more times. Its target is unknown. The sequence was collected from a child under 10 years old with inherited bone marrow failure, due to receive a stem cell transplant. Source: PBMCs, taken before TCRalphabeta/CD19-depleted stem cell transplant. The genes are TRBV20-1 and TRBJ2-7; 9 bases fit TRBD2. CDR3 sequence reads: CSARVSGSSYEQYF. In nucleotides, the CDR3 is TGCAGTGCTAGAGTTAGCGGGAGCTCCTACGAGCAGTACTTC.